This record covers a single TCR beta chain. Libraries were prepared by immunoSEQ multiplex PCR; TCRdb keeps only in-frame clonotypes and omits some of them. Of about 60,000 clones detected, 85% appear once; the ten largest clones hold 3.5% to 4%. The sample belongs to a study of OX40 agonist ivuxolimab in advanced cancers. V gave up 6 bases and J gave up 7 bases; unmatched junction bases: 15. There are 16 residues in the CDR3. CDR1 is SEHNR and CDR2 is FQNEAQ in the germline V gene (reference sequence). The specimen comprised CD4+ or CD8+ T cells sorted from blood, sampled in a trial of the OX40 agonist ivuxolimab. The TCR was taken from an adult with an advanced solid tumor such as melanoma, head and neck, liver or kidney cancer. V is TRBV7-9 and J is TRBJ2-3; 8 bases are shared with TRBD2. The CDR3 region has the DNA TGTGCCAGCAGTTCCAGCGGGGGTCACCTCTTACATACGCAGTATTTT. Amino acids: CASSSSGGHLLHTQYF.